One and the same sample provided the 9 T cell receptor beta chains below, sequenced in a study of T cell repertoires in ileal Crohn's disease. Clones were read by immunoSEQ multiplex PCR, and TCRdb kept only the in-frame ones, dropping some. The table includes some 30,000 clones, around 80% detected once. The specimen was ileal tissue. These receptors were obtained from an adult with Crohn's disease.

The gene calls are TRBV9 and TRBJ1-4, with D perhaps matching TRBD1 (6 bases). Looked up from germline, CDR1 is SGDLS and CDR2 is YYNGEE. V was pared by 4 bases and J by 3 bases, with 13 bases between. The CDR3 has 15 amino acids. The CDR3 sequence: CASSQGTTSNEKLFF. The CDR3, as DNA: TGTGCCAGCAGCCAAGGGACAACCTCTAATGAAAAACTGTTTTTT.

The gene calls are TRBV21-1 and TRBJ1-6; the table's D call, TRBD1, was not checked against the DNA. TRBV21-1 is an annotated pseudogene. This CDR3 contains 12 residues. CDR3 coding DNA: TGTGCCAGCCCGCGGACAGTTTCACCCCTCCACTTT. Its translation: CASPRTVSPLHF.

The gene calls are TRBV7-3 and TRBJ2-4; 8 positions match TRBD1. V lost 1 base to trimming and J lost 8 bases; unmatched junction nucleotides: 7. Germline values: CDR1 SGHTA, CDR2 FQGTGA. The CDR3 spans 15 residues. CDR3 region: CASSLRAGGVDIQYF. DNA of the CDR3: TGTGCCAGCAGCTTAAGGGCAGGGGGCGTCGACATTCAGTACTTC.

This chain uses TRBV19 with TRBJ1-2; possible D gene TRBD1, 6 bases. V was cut by 6 bases and J by 8 bases, with 19 bases left in between. Germline assignment: CDR1 LNHDA and CDR2 SQIVND (reference sequence). This CDR3 has 14 amino acids. In DNA form, the CDR3 reads TGTGCCAGTAGGAAATCCGGGACACAAAAAGGCTACACCTTC. Its protein is CASRKSGTQKGYTF.

The V call is TRBV11-2, the J call TRBJ1-6; the D gene is possibly TRBD1 (6 bases). V lost 3 bases and J lost 9, with 12 bases in between. The germline V gene encodes CDR1 SGHAT and CDR2 FQNNGV. CDR3 size: 14 residues. Here the CDR3 reads CASSLAKGVSPLHF. CDR3 DNA sequence: TGTGCCAGCAGCTTGGCTAAGGGGGTTTCACCCCTCCACTTT. The complete variable domain, with remaining parts taken from reference TRBV11-2 and TRBJ1-6, reads EAGVAQSPRYKIIEKRQSVAFWCNPISGHATLYWYQQILGQGPKLLIQFQNNGVVDDSQLPKDRFSAERLKGVDSTLKIQPAKLEDSAVYLCASSLAKGVSPLHFGNGTRLTVT.

V and J are TRBV7-2 and TRBJ1-6; 10 bases are shared with TRBD1. V shed 5 bases and J 8 bases; nucleotides not matched to a gene: 3. CDR3 length equals 14 residues. Germline CDR1 and CDR2: SGHTA and FQGNSA. Here the CDR3 reads CASSRQGADSPLHF. For the CDR3, the DNA is TGTGCCAGCAGCCGACAGGGGGCGGATTCACCCCTCCACTTT. The full variable domain, completed using reference TRBV7-2 and TRBJ1-6, is GAGVSQSPSNKVTEKGKDVELRCDPISGHTALYWYRQSLGQGLEFLIYFQGNSAPDKSGLPSDRFSAERTGGSVSTLTIQRTQQEDSAVYLCASSRQGADSPLHFGNGTRLTVT.

This clone has just a few counts. The chain links TRBV6-6 to TRBJ1-2; D remains ambiguous. Trimming took off 1 base at V and 8 bases at J, with 11 bases between the two ends. Germline assignment: CDR1 MNHNY and CDR2 SVGAGI (reference sequence). The CDR3 sequence is 13 residues long. The CDR3 DNA sequence: TGTGCCAGCAGTTACTACGAGGGAGAGGGCTACACCTTC. It yields the protein CASSYYEGEGYTF.

The chain couples TRBV7-2 to TRBJ1-5; the D gene is possibly TRBD1 (5 bases). V was trimmed by 2 bases and J by 4 bases, leaving 9 bases between them. Germline lookup yields CDR1 SGHTA and CDR2 FQGNSA. The length of the CDR3 is 14 residues. For the CDR3, the DNA is TGTGCCAGCAGCTTAAGGCAGGGAAATCAGCCCCAGCATTTT. Its protein is CASSLRQGNQPQHF. Based on the CDR3 plus reference TRBV7-2 and TRBJ1-5, the full variable domain is GAGVSQSPSNKVTEKGKDVELRCDPISGHTALYWYRQSLGQGLEFLIYFQGNSAPDKSGLPSDRFSAERTGGSVSTLTIQRTQQEDSAVYLCASSLRQGNQPQHFGDGTRLSIL.

The chain carries TRBV5-5 and TRBJ2-7; unclear D gene. The CDR3 is 15 residues long. From germline, CDR1 is SGHKS and CDR2 YYEKEE (reference sequence). V lost 4 bases and J 9 bases, leaving 23 bases between the germline ends. The chain's CDR3 is CASSAAISYQGGQYF. CDR3 in DNA: TGTGCCAGCAGCGCAGCTATCAGCTACCAAGGCGGGCAGTACTTC.